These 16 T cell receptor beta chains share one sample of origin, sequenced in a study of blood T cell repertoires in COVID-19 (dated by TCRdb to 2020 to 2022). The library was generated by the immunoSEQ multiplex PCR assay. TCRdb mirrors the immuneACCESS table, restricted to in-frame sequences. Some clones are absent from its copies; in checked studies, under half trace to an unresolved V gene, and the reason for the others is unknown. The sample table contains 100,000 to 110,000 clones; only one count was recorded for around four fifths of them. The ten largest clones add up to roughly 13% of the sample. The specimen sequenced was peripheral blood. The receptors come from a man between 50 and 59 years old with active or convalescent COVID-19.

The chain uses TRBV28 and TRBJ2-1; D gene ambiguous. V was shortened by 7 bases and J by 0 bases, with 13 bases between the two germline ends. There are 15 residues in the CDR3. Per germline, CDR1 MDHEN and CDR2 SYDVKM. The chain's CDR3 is CASIPRAGSYNEQFF. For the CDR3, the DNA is TGTGCCAGCATACCTCGAGCCGGCTCCTACAATGAGCAGTTCTTC.

CDR3 loop: CASSQGTGNSPLHF. The CDR3 DNA follows: TGTGCCAGCAGCCAAGGGACGGGGAATTCACCCCTCCACTTT. This sequence joins TRBV3-1 (or the pseudogene TRBV3-2) and TRBJ1-6; D remains unclear. The length of the CDR3 is 14 residues. Germline V gene lookup returns CDR1 LGHDT and CDR2 YNNKEL (reference sequence). Trimming removed 1 base at V and 7 bases at J, with 8 bases between.

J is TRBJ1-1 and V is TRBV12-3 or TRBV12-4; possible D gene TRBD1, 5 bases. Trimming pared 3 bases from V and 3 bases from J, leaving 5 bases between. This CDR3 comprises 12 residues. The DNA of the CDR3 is TGTGCCAGCAGTTTGGGGCACACTGAAGCTTTCTTT. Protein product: CASSLGHTEAFF.

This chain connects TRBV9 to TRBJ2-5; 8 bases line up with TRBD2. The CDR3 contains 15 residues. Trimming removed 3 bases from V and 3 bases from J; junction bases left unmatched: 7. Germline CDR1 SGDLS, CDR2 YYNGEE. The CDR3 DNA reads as TGTGCCAGCAGCGCCGCGGGGCGGGAGGAAGAGACCCAGTACTTC. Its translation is CASSAAGREEETQYF.

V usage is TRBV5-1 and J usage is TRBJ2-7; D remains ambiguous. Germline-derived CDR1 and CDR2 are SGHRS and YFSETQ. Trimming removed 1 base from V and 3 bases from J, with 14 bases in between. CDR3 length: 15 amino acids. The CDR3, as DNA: TGCGCCAGCAGCTTGAACCGCGAGGTGGGCTACGAGCAGTACTTC. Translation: CASSLNREVGYEQYF.

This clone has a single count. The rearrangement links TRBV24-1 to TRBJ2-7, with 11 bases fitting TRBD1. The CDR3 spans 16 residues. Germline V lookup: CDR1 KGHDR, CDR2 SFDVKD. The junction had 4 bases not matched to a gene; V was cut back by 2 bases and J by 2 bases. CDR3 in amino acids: CATSDSPGQGAYEQYF. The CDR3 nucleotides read TGTGCCACCAGTGATTCTCCGGGACAGGGGGCCTACGAGCAGTACTTC.

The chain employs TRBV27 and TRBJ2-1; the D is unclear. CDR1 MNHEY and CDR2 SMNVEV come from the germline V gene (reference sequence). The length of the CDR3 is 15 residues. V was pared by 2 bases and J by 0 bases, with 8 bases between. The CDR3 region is CASSLDLSSYNEQFF. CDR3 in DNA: TGTGCCAGCAGTTTAGATTTGAGCTCCTACAATGAGCAGTTCTTC.

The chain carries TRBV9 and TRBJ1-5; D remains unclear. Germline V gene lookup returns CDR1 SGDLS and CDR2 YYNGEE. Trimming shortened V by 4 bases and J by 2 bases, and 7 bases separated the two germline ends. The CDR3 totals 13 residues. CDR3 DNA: TGTGCCAGCAGCAACCGGGGCAATCAGCCCCAGCATTTT. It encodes CASSNRGNQPQHF.

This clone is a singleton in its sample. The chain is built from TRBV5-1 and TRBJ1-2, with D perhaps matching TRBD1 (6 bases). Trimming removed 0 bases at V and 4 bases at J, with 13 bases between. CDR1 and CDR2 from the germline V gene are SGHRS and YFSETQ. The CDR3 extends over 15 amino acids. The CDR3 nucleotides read TGCGCCAGCAGCTTGGGAACAGGGATACCCTATGGCTACACCTTC. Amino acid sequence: CASSLGTGIPYGYTF.

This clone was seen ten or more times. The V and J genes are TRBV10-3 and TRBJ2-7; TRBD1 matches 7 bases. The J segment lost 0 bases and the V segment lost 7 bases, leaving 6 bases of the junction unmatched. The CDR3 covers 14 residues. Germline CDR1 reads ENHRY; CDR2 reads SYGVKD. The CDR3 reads CAIKGADSSYEQYF. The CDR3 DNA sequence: TGTGCCATCAAGGGGGCGGATAGCTCCTACGAGCAGTACTTC.

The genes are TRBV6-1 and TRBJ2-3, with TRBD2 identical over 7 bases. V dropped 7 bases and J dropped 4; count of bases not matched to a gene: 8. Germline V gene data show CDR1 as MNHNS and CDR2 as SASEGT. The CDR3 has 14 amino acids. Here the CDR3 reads CASTPGLPPDTQYF. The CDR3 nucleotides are TGTGCCAGCACTCCGGGACTACCCCCAGATACGCAGTATTTT.

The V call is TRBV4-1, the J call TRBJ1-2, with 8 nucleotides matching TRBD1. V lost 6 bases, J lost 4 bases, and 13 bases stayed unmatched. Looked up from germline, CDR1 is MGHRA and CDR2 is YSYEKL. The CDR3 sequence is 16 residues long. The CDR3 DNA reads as TGCGCCAGCAGGCCGATCGGGGCAGGGGGCGGCTATGGCTACACCTTC. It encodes CASRPIGAGGGYGYTF.

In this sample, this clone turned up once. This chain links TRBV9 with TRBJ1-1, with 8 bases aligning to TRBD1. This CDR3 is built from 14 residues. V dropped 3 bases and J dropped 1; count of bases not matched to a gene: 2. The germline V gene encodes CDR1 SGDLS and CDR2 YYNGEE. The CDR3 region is CASSGGTGNTEAFF. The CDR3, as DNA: TGTGCCAGCAGCGGAGGGACAGGGAACACTGAAGCTTTCTTT.

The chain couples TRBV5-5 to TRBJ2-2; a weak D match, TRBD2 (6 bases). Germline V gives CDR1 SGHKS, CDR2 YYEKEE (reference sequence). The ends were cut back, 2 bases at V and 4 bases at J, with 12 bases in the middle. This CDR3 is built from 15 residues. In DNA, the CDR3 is TGTGCCAGCAGCTTCCCAGCGGGTAGCACCGGGGAGCTGTTTTTT. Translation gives CASSFPAGSTGELFF.

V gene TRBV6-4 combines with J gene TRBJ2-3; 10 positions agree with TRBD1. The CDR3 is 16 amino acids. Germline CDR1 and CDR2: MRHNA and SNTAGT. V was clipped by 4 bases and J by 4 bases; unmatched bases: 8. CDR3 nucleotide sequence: TGTGCCAGCAGTGGATCCGGGACAGGGGTGGCAGATACGCAGTATTTT. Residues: CASSGSGTGVADTQYF.

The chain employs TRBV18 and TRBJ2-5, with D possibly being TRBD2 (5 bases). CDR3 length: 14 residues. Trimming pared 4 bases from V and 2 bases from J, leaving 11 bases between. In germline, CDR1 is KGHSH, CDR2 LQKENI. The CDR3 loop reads CASSRELVQETQYF. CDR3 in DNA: TGTGCCAGCTCACGGGAGTTAGTACAAGAGACCCAGTACTTC.